This T cell receptor (beta chain) was identified during a study of T cell responses to AZD1222 COVID-19 vaccine. Study-level points and caveats: Repertoire sampling was restricted to post-peak T cell response timepoints. White British donors predominated, females outnumbered males, and clonal diversity was possibly underestimated.

Trimming took 1 base from V and 4 from J; bases not matched to a gene: 5. This CDR3 has 15 amino acids. From germline, CDR1 is MDHEN and CDR2 SYDVKM. Here immunoSEQ multiplex PCR was the method, and the copy in TCRdb shows in-frame clones only, minus some. The data hold roughly 150,000 clones, with around 91% observed a single time. As to this clone: Its antigen is unidentified.

The chain carries TRBV28 and TRBJ1-2; TRBD1 matches at 8 bases. The specimen comprised peripheral blood, sampled 28 days after the second AZD1222 dose. This TCR was sampled from an adult who received the AZD1222 COVID-19 vaccine. The CDR3 DNA sequence: TGTGCCAGCAGTTTATCGGGACAGGAGCCCTATGGCTACACCTTC. Its protein product is CASSLSGQEPYGYTF.